Following are 22 T cell receptor beta chains from one sample sequenced in a study of blood T cells in healthy people across ages. Sample-barcoded 5' priming and a J-beta primer mix drove a second PCR of roughly 6 to 12 cycles. MiXCR, applied by TCRdb to the 5' RACE reads, yields one record per CDR3 protein. The sample has 1.5 million to 2 million distinct CDR3 sequences, 28% seen once. Sequences were obtained from blood. The source is a young woman in good health.

This clonotype showed up just a few times. The rearrangement uses TRBV11-2 and TRBJ2-7, with 9 bases aligning to TRBD2. This CDR3 is 17 amino acids long. J gave up 7 bases and V 3 bases, and 16 bases lay outside the gene matches. Germline V CDR1 and CDR2: SGHAT, FQNNGV. The DNA for the CDR3 is TGTGCCAGCAGCTTGGATTGGGTTAGCGGGAGACGTCAAGAGCAGTACTTC. Translation gives CASSLDWVSGRRQEQYF. The complete variable domain, with remaining parts taken from reference TRBV11-2 and TRBJ2-7, reads EAGVAQSPRYKIIEKRQSVAFWCNPISGHATLYWYQQILGQGPKLLIQFQNNGVVDDSQLPKDRFSAERLKGVDSTLKIQPAKLEDSAVYLCASSLDWVSGRRQEQYFGPGTRLTVT.

This clonotype appeared many times. This rearrangement joins TRBV29-1 to TRBJ2-5; either TRBD1 or TRBD2 may supply D (5 bases each). The CDR3 totals 15 residues. Germline lookup yields CDR1 SQVTM and CDR2 ANQGSEA. The V end was cut by 4 bases, the J end by 4 bases, with 19 bases between. The DNA of the CDR3 is TGCAGCGTTGTAGGGGCCCTCTTCGCGGGAGAGACCCAGTACTTC. Its protein is CSVVGALFAGETQYF.

The V gene is TRBV20-1, the J gene TRBJ2-5; the D is unclear. Germline V gene lookup returns CDR1 DFQATT and CDR2 SNEGSKA (reference sequence). Trimming pared 4 bases from V and 5 bases from J, leaving 11 bases between. This CDR3 has 12 residues. DNA for the CDR3: TGCAGTGCTAATGCCATCGCGGAGACCCAGTACTTC. This codes for CSANAIAETQYF.

J is TRBJ1-1 and V is TRBV18, with 12 bases that match TRBD1. Germline V CDR1 and CDR2: KGHSH, LQKENI. The J segment lost 6 bases and the V segment lost 3 bases, leaving 8 bases of the junction unmatched. This CDR3 comprises 16 residues. The CDR3 protein is CASSPRDRGPVSEAFF. CDR3 in DNA: TGTGCCAGCTCACCCCGGGACAGGGGGCCGGTGTCTGAAGCTTTCTTT. Full variable domain (rest looked up from reference TRBV18 and TRBJ1-1): NAGVMQNPRHLVRRRGQEARLRCSPMKGHSHVYWYRQLPEEGLKFMVYLQKENIIDESGMPKERFSAEFPKEGPSILRIQQVVRGDSAAYFCASSPRDRGPVSEAFFGQGTRLTVV.

This clonotype has a handful of counts. The chain has TRBV5-5 and TRBJ2-1; D is ambiguous. The CDR3 is 14 amino acids. The germline gives CDR1 SGHKS, CDR2 YYEKEE (reference sequence). Trimming cost V 0 bases and J 6 bases, with 10 bases left between them. The CDR3 is CASSLEMALNEQFF. CDR3 nucleotide sequence: TGTGCCAGCAGCTTGGAGATGGCCCTCAATGAGCAGTTCTTC.

V gene TRBV25-1 combines with J gene TRBJ2-1, with 12 bases aligning to TRBD2. Germline V lookup: CDR1 MGHDK, CDR2 SYGVNS. Trimming cost V 10 bases and J 10 bases; bases outside gene matches: 14. This CDR3 spans 15 amino acids. Here the CDR3 reads CATQTSGRSPYEQFF. The CDR3 coding sequence is TGTGCCACCCAAACTAGCGGGAGGAGTCCCTACGAGCAGTTCTTC.

This clonotype has just a few counts. This sequence joins TRBV11-2 and TRBJ2-1; possible D gene TRBD2, 5 bases. CDR1 SGHAT and CDR2 FQNNGV come from the germline V gene. Trimming took off 5 bases at V and 8 bases at J, with 13 bases between the two ends. CDR3 length: 13 residues. CDR3 sequence reads: CASSPSPGYEQFF. CDR3 DNA sequence: TGTGCCAGCAGCCCCTCTCCGGGGTATGAGCAGTTCTTC.

This clonotype has just a few counts. The chain carries TRBV4-3 and TRBJ2-1, with 15 bases aligning to TRBD2. Germline V gene data show CDR1 as LGHNA and CDR2 as YSLEER. The ends lost 1 base at V and 3 bases at J; junction bases unmatched: 4. The CDR3 is 18 residues long. In DNA form, the CDR3 reads TGCGCCAGCAGCCAAGTGGGGACTAGCGGGAGGCTCTACAATGAGCAGTTCTTC. As protein: CASSQVGTSGRLYNEQFF.

The chain couples TRBV10-3 to TRBJ2-5; TRBD1 aligns across 12 bases. The CDR3 contains 17 residues. Germline loops: CDR1 ENHRY, CDR2 SYGVKD. With 6 bases clipped from V and 2 bases from J, the junction kept 10 bases outside the gene matches. In DNA, the CDR3 is TGTGCCATCAGGCCGGGACAGGGGGCGGTGGTGCAAGAGACCCAGTACTTC. Translation: CAIRPGQGAVVQETQYF.

This clonotype has more than one count but fewer than ten. This chain links TRBV3-1 with TRBJ2-1; TRBD1 agrees at 9 bases. This CDR3 comprises 16 residues. V lost 1 base to trimming and J lost 4 bases; unmatched junction nucleotides: 5. CDR1 is LGHDT, CDR2 YNNKEL, per germline (reference sequence). CDR3 sequence: CASSQGGTGPYNEQFF. The DNA of the CDR3 is TGTGCCAGCAGCCAAGGCGGGACAGGGCCTTACAATGAGCAGTTCTTC.

The gene calls are TRBV7-9 and TRBJ2-1; tentative D call: TRBD1 (6 bases). Germline CDR1 and CDR2: SEHNR and FQNEAQ (reference sequence). The CDR3 totals 13 residues. Trimming pared 11 bases from V and 4 bases from J, leaving 15 bases between. The CDR3 reads CARSHRVYNEQFF. CDR3 DNA: TGTGCCCGCTCTCACAGGGTTTACAATGAGCAGTTCTTC.

This clonotype came up a few times. The chain is built from TRBV19 and TRBJ2-2; 7 bases are shared with TRBD2. The CDR3 extends over 17 amino acids. J was trimmed by 4 bases and V by 7 bases; bases with no gene match: 15. Germline CDR1 reads LNHDA; CDR2 reads SQIVND (reference sequence). CDR3 DNA: TGTGCCAGTACCATGGCCCTTGGGGGAGGGAGCACCGGGGAGCTGTTTTTT. It yields the protein CASTMALGGGSTGELFF.

This clonotype occurred a few times. The genes are TRBV4-2 and TRBJ2-7; perhaps TRBD1 as D (6 bases). The V end lost 0 bases, the J end lost 3 bases, and 15 bases lay between the germline ends. The CDR3 contains 16 residues. From germline, CDR1 is LGHNA and CDR2 YNFKEQ. The CDR3 protein is CASSQEPGQQNYEQYF. CDR3 coding DNA: TGTGCCAGCAGCCAAGAGCCGGGACAACAAAACTACGAGCAGTACTTC.

This clonotype occurred a few times. The DNA for the CDR3 is TGTGCCAGCAGCTCGACGAAGGTTAGGTTAGCCAAAAACATTCAGTACTTC. It encodes CASSSTKVRLAKNIQYF. The chain recombines TRBV11-2 with TRBJ2-4, with D unclear. CDR1 SGHAT and CDR2 FQNNGV come from the germline V gene. CDR3 length: 17 amino acids. The V and J ends lost 4 bases and 0 bases respectively, with 16 bases between them.

This chain connects TRBV14 to TRBJ1-2; no definite D call. V was cut by 1 base and J by 7 bases, with 7 bases left in between. CDR3 size: 12 residues. Germline V gives CDR1 SGHDN, CDR2 FVKESK. CDR3 region: CASSQAGLGYTF. CDR3 DNA: TGTGCCAGCAGCCAAGCAGGTCTTGGCTACACCTTC.

V gene TRBV20-1 combines with J gene TRBJ2-5; a possible D gene is TRBD1 (6 bases). Germline CDR1 and CDR2: DFQATT and SNEGSKA (reference sequence). Between the trimmed V and J ends, which lost 5 bases and 5 bases, there was a span of 18 bases. The CDR3 runs 14 residues. CDR3 amino acids: CSAETGPAGETQYF. The CDR3 DNA reads as TGCAGTGCTGAAACAGGGCCCGCCGGGGAGACCCAGTACTTC.

A remark on this clonotype: This may stem from a read error, because a much larger clone lies one nucleotide away. The V call is TRBV9, the J call TRBJ2-1; TRBD2 matches 11 bases. The CDR3 has 16 amino acids. Unmatched junction bases numbered 9, after V lost 3 bases and J lost 7 bases. The germline CDR1 and CDR2 sequences are SGDLS and YYNGEE. In nucleotides, the CDR3 is TGTGCCAGCAGCGGAGGGGCACTAGCGGGAGTAAATGAGCAGTTCTTC. Translated, it gives CASSGGALAGVNEQFF.

The chain is built from TRBV4-1 and TRBJ2-7; tentative D call: TRBD2 (6 bases). Per germline, CDR1 MGHRA and CDR2 YSYEKL. V was cut by 3 bases and J by 7 bases, with 19 bases left in between. The CDR3 consists of 15 residues. The CDR3 protein is CASSQAGGGLFEQYF. The DNA for the CDR3 is TGCGCCAGCAGCCAGGCCGGGGGAGGCCTATTTGAGCAGTACTTC.

This clonotype was seen a handful of times. V is TRBV11-3 and J is TRBJ2-5, with D possibly being TRBD2 (6 bases). The germline V and J ends were trimmed by 5 bases and 11 bases, with 24 bases remaining between them. The CDR3 consists of 15 residues. In germline, CDR1 is SGHNT, CDR2 YENEEA. CDR3 loop: CASSQGGTFYNEQYF. The CDR3 DNA reads as TGTGCCAGCAGCCAAGGCGGGACTTTCTACAATGAGCAGTACTTC. Based on the CDR3 plus reference TRBV11-3 and TRBJ2-5, the full variable domain is EAGVVQSPRYKIIEKKQPVAFWCNPISGHNTLYWYLQNLGQGPELLIRYENEEAVDDSQLPKDRFSAERLKGVDSTLKIQPAELGDSAVYLCASSQGGTFYNEQYFGPGTRLLVL.

The chain links TRBV30 to TRBJ1-2; D is possibly TRBD1 (5 bases). This CDR3 is 13 amino acids long. V shed 3 bases and J shed 7 bases, with 15 bases lying between them. Looked up from germline, CDR1 is GTSNPN and CDR2 is SVGIG (reference sequence). CDR3 in amino acids: CAWRPSGRGGYTF. Written as DNA, the CDR3 is TGTGCCTGGAGACCCTCGGGGCGCGGTGGCTACACCTTC.

This clonotype was seen repeatedly, ten times or more. The chain is built from TRBV5-1 and TRBJ2-7; 8 bases map to TRBD2. The germline CDR1 and CDR2 sequences are SGHRS and YFSETQ. The CDR3 spans 11 residues. Unmatched junction bases numbered 4, after V lost 7 bases and J lost 7 bases. This CDR3 reads CASGTSGEQYF. CDR3 coding DNA: TGCGCCAGCGGGACTAGTGGGGAGCAGTACTTC.

This chain uses TRBV20-1 with TRBJ2-1; D perhaps matches TRBD2 (6 bases). The germline V and J ends were trimmed by 2 bases and 4 bases, with 12 bases remaining between them. The germline V gene has CDR1 DFQATT and CDR2 SNEGSKA (reference sequence). The CDR3 is 14 residues long. The CDR3 spells CSARLSGAYNEQFF. The CDR3 nucleotides read TGCAGTGCTAGACTTAGCGGAGCTTACAATGAGCAGTTCTTC.